What follows is one T cell receptor beta chain and its context. Its target is unknown. No patient had received any treatment before thyroid surgery. These data come from a study of metastatic and nonmetastatic thyroid tumors. The wider study: Malignant and benign thyroid patients had repertoires compared in peripheral blood and tumor or nodule tissue.

Study results and caveats: Significantly higher TCR beta diversity was reportedly seen in malignant thyroid tumors than benign nodules, in blood and tumor.

Per the authors' pipeline: A classifier for distant metastasis in papillary thyroid cancer was constructed using CDR3 differences observed across clinicopathological groups. TCRdb re-clonotyped the PCR reads via MiXCR. The V and J calls shown here were made by TCRdb, not taken from the authors' results. This table has roughly 14,000 clones, 29% appearing once. Germline-derived CDR1 and CDR2 are MNHNS and SASEGT. Trimming took 7 bases from V and 2 from J, leaving 11 bases between them. This CDR3 has 13 amino acids. V usage is TRBV6-1 and J usage is TRBJ1-2; no clear D. The TCR sequence derives from a male donor with papillary thyroid cancer or a benign thyroid nodule (not recorded which). Some clones in this sample may be carry-over from other donors' samples. The material sequenced was tumor tissue. The chain's CDR3 is CASTIDRNYGYTF. The CDR3 DNA is TGTGCCAGCACTATTGACCGAAACTATGGCTACACCTTC.